The entry that follows covers one T cell receptor beta chain sequence. Its target antigen remains unknown. TCR beta CDR3 regions were amplified by multiplex PCR from an average of roughly 1,200 ng genomic DNA per sample using the immunoSEQ assay. Primer bias was corrected in the assay by using a complete synthetic TCR repertoire to establish an amplification baseline. The amplicons were sequenced using the Illumina platform. Processing in the source paper ran as follows. Sequences were error-corrected by clustering with frequency ratios and a modified nearest-neighbor algorithm, then analyzed in the immunoSEQ Analyzer with IMGT gene definitions. At each rarefaction depth, TCR richness and evenness were averaged across 20 rarefaction repeats, and samples with fewer sequences than that depth were excluded. Wilcoxon rank sum tests with FDR correction were used to compare relative abundances of V, D and J genes between the groups. In the blinded duplicates, the intraclass correlation was around 96% for TCR richness and averaged around 80% across 60 to 70 gene segments. TCRdb re-hosts the immuneACCESS table, in-frame sequences only. Its copies lack some clones; in the studies checked, an unresolved V gene accounts for under half of them, and the cause for the rest is not known. V, J and clone size reflect that table, while D and trimming were determined from the DNA. The table of this sample itemizes 30,000 to 40,000 clones. 6% to 8% of the sample comes from the top ten.

The data are from a study of T cells in women clearing cervical HPV infection (dated by TCRdb to the late 2010s). For the wider study: Cases were approximately 25 women with histologically confirmed HPV16-related CIN3 or worse, including a couple of invasive cancers. The 20 to 25 controls were women who cleared a single incident HPV16 infection within 12 months without developing precancer or cancer. Case blood was taken at the visit when the lesion was first identified, whereas control blood was taken when infection was no longer detected. For cases, the median interval between lesion detection and blood sampling was around 160 days, with an interquartile range of roughly 80 to 230 days. Since only a few of the women had HLA typing available, the possibility that HLA type was acting as a confounder could not be ruled out. The exploratory proof-of-principle case-control study was nested within the Guanacaste HPV Natural History Study in Costa Rica and compared TCR repertoires across cervical HPV16 outcomes. Cases and controls were matched on year of sample collection and on age within five years. A median age of about 30 years was observed in cases versus roughly 38 in controls, and no significant differences in baseline characteristics were found. The parent cohort enrolled 10,049 women aged 18 or older in Guanacaste, Costa Rica, in about 1992 to 1995 and followed the women for around 7 years. Five blinded duplicates per group were added as quality controls, giving 60 or so samples: approximately 50 participants and roughly 10 replicates.

The study at large found these results: Significantly higher TCR repertoire richness was observed in CIN3+ cases than in controls across sequencing depths, whereas no difference in evenness was found. Because the number of T cells in each sample was unknown, differences in richness could reflect differing T-cell content rather than repertoire biology. Random forest classifiers that combined richness and V gene abundances separated cases from controls with an estimated AUC of under 0.85. Whether associations preceded infection or resulted from infection could not be shown with the cross-sectional design, and effector/memory subsets and HPV-specific T cells were not isolated.

Every participant had a single incident cervical HPV16 infection, and prevalent HPV16 infections were excluded. Cervical HPV DNA was detected with MY09/MY11 PCR, and genotyping was done by dot-blot hybridization. Around 15 mL of heparinized blood was centrifuged, after which the buffy coat was aliquoted, frozen at -30 degrees C, and then stored at -80 degrees C. QIAGEN kits were used to extract genomic DNA from buffy coat specimens. The clonotype originates from a woman aged 18 to 75 with a cervical HPV16 infection that either progressed to CIN3+ or cleared (not recorded which). Material for sequencing was blood buffy coat.

The covered CDR3 bases are TGCAGTGCTACAGGGTTGTTGAGCAATCAGCCC. It specifies CSATGLLSNQP. The entire CDR3 protein reads CSATGLLSNQPQHF. The chain couples TRBV20-1 to TRBJ1-5; the D gene is possibly TRBD1, with 5 bases matching. With the read ending 3 residues before the CDR3 end, the germline J gene is used to fill in that end. Sequences DFQATT (CDR1) and SNEGSKA (CDR2) are obtained from the germline V gene (reference sequence). From its cysteine to its phenylalanine, the CDR3 spans 14 amino acids. The DNA has 33 bases, all within the CDR3, and is read from base 1. The trim is 4 bases for V and 1 base for J, with a gap of 11 bases between the germline ends.